This entry is about one T cell receptor beta chain. The data belong to a study of blood T cell repertoires in COVID-19. The V end lost 1 base, the J end lost 3 bases, and 19 bases lay between the germline ends. The CDR3 is 17 residues long. Germline CDR1 reads SGHTA; CDR2 reads FQGNSA. The data were produced by immunoSEQ multiplex PCR, yet TCRdb's version contains in-frame clones alone and is incomplete. The sample shows roughly 270,000 clones, 85% of them seen only once. The gene calls are TRBV7-2 and TRBJ2-7, with D possibly being TRBD1 (6 bases). The sequence derives from a woman in her forties or fifties who had recovered from COVID-19. Sequenced: PBMCs or T cells enriched from blood (not recorded which). The CDR3 sequence: CASSLEPPGTFYYEQYF. The CDR3, as DNA: TGTGCCAGCAGCTTAGAGCCCCCGGGGACATTTTACTACGAGCAGTACTTC. The whole variable domain, filled in from reference TRBV7-2 and TRBJ2-7, reads GAGVSQSPSNKVTEKGKDVELRCDPISGHTALYWYRQSLGQGLEFLIYFQGNSAPDKSGLPSDRFSAERTGGSVSTLTIQRTQQEDSAVYLCASSLEPPGTFYYEQYFGPGTRLTVT.